One T cell receptor (beta chain) is described in this entry. TCRdb called the 5' RACE reads again in MiXCR, with one record for every CDR3 protein. The sample consists of under 550,000 distinct CDR3 sequences, about 20% of them appearing once. The data were taken from a study of T-cell memory formation after mild COVID-19. The CDR3 runs 15 residues. The junction had 8 bases not matched to a gene; V was cut back by 7 bases and J by 4 bases. The germline V gene encodes CDR1 KGHDR and CDR2 SFDVKD. This sequence joins TRBV24-1 and TRBJ2-5, with 10 bases matching TRBD2. This sequence originates from an adult woman who had mild COVID-19 (a few samples of this study predate the infection). Cell type and time point are not known. The sample comprised PBMCs or a T cell subset sorted from them (not recorded which). CDR3 sequence reads: CATREPGLASETQYF. The DNA of the CDR3 is TGTGCCACCAGAGAGCCGGGACTAGCGTCAGAGACCCAGTACTTC.